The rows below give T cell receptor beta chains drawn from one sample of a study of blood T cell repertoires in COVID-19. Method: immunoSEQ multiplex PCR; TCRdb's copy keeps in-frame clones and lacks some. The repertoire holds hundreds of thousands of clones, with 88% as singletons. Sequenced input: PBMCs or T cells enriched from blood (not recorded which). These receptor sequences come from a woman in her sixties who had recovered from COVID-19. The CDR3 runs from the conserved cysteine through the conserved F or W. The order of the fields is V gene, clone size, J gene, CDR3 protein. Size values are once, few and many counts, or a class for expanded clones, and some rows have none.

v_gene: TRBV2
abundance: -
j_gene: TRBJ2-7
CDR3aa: CASSLGTGEQYF

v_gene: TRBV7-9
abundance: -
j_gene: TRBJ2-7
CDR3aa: CASSLGGRADEQYF

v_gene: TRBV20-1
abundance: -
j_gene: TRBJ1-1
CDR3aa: CSARWGAEAFF

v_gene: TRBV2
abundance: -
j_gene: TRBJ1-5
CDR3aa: CASSYRDRNQPQHF

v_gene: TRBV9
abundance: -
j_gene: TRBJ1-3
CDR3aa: CASSAQGSSGNTIYF

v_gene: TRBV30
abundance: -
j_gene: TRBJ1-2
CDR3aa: CAWSSGVGHYGYTF

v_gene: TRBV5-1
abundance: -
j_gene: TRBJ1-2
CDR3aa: CASSLEASGYGYTF

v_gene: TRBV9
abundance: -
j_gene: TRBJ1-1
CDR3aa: CASSSEVHTEAFF

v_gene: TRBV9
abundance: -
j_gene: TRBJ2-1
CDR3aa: CASSASGGAGNEQFF

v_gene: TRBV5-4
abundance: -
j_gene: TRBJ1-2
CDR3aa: CASSPGGVLANYGYTF

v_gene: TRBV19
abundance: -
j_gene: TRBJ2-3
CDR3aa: CASSIAGGGTDTQYF

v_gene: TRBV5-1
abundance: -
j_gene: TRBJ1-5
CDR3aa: CALKGRKCQPQHF

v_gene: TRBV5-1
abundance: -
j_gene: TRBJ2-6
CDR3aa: CASSRLRAVISSGANVLTF

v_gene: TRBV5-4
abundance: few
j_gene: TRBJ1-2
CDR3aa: CASSFGQDNYGYTF

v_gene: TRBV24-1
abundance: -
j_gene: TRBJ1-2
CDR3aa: CATSNSNYGYTF

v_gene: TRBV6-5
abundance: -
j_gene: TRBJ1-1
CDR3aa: CASSRNRGEAFF

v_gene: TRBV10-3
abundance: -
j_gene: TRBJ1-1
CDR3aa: CAIRSTGMDSGTEAFF

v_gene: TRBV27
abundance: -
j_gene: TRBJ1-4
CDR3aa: CASSPLSATNEKLFF

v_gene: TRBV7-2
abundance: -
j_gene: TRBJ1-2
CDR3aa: CASSLTGDNYGYTF

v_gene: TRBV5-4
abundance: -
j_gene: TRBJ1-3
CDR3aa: CASRPSGSGNTIYF

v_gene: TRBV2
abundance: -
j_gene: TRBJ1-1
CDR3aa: CASSGAWNTEAFF

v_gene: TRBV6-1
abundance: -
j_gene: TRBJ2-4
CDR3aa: CASSEGTFQYF

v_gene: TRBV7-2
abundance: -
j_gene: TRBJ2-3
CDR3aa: CASSLGPAGTDTQYF

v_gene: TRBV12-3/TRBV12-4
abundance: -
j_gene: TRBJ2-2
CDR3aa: CASSFLGELFF

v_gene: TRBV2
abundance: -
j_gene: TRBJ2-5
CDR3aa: CASSDRQGWYGQETQYF

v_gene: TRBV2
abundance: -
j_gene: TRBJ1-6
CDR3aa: CARTGGDDSPLHF

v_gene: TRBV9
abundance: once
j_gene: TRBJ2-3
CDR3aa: CASSVLGFPPTDTQYF

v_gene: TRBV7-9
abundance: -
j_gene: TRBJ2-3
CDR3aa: CASSPGGGSLLYTQYF

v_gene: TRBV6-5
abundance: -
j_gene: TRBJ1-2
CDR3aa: CASSQGRVEGYTF

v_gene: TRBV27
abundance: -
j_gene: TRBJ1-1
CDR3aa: CASTPWGGTEAFF

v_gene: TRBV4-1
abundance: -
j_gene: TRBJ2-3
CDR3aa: CASSPLLAGGASTDTQYF

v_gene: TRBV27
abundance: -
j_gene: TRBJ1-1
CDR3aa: CASKSGTGQTEAFF

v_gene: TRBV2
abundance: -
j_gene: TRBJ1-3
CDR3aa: CASRTGGNGNTIYF

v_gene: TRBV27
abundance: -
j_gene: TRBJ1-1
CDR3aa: CASSLSRAGVAFF

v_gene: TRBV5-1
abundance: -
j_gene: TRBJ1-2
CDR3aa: CASSFAGALGYGYTF

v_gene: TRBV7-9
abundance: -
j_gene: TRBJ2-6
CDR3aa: CASSSGQGAVAGANVLTF

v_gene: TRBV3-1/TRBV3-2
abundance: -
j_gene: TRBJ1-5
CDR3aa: CASSQGPGADAPQHF

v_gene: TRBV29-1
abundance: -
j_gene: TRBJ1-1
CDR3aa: CSVTTAMNTEAFF

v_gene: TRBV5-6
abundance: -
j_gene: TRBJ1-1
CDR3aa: CASSSGQGRRTEAFF

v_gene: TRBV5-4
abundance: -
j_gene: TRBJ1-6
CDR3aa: CASSTQATGFYNSPLHF

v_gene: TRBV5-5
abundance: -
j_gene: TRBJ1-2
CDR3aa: CASSPGTGTYGYTF